Presented here are 29 T cell receptor beta chains from one specimen sequenced in a study of blood T cell repertoires in COVID-19. Method: immunoSEQ multiplex PCR; TCRdb's copy keeps in-frame clones and lacks some. The sample includes 200,000 to 250,000 clones, 89% of them seen just once. The sample was peripheral blood. The receptors come from a man in his sixties who had recovered from COVID-19.

This chain uses TRBV14 with TRBJ2-1; perhaps TRBD2 as D (5 bases). V was trimmed by 2 bases and J by 4 bases, leaving 12 bases between them. The V gene's germline CDR1 is SGHDN and CDR2 FVKESK. The CDR3 length is 15 residues. The CDR3 bases are TGTGCCAGCAGCCAATGGCAAGCGGCTTACAATGAGCAGTTCTTC. Amino acid sequence: CASSQWQAAYNEQFF.

The rearrangement links TRBV9 to TRBJ1-3; TRBD1 matches at 8 bases. J gave up 0 bases and V 0 bases, and 14 bases lay outside the gene matches. The length of the CDR3 is 20 residues. Germline V CDR1 and CDR2: SGDLS, YYNGEE. CDR3 in DNA: TGTGCCAGCAGCGTAGCTTTGGGGGACAGGATTGCGAGCTCTGGAAACACCATATATTTT. Protein: CASSVALGDRIASSGNTIYF.

Written as DNA, the CDR3 is TGTGCCAGCAGCCTTAGCGGGAGGGCTGAGTCCACAGATACGCAGTATTTT. This codes for CASSLSGRAESTDTQYF. This chain uses TRBV5-4 with TRBJ2-3; 11 bases match TRBD2. The CDR3 is 17 amino acids. V dropped 4 bases and J dropped 2; count of bases not matched to a gene: 9. Germline CDR1 and CDR2: SGHNT and YYREEE (reference sequence).

The rearrangement uses TRBV7-2 and TRBJ1-2; perhaps TRBD1 as D (5 bases). The CDR3 spans 14 residues. Trimming stripped 1 base from V and 4 bases from J, with 10 bases between. The germline gives CDR1 SGHTA, CDR2 FQGNSA. DNA of the CDR3: TGTGCCAGCAGCTTAGGGGGGGGACCCTATGGCTACACCTTC. Its protein is CASSLGGGPYGYTF.

The chain uses TRBV5-1 and TRBJ2-1, with 7 bases matching TRBD1. The junction had 5 bases not matched to a gene; V was cut back by 5 bases and J by 3 bases. This CDR3 has 14 residues. The germline V gene encodes CDR1 SGHRS and CDR2 YFSETQ. This chain's CDR3 is CASSKGQSYNEQFF. CDR3 coding DNA: TGCGCCAGCAGTAAGGGACAGAGCTACAATGAGCAGTTCTTC.

This sequence joins TRBV9 and TRBJ1-2, with 10 bases matching TRBD1. The junction had 0 bases not matched to a gene; V was cut back by 2 bases and J by 5 bases. This CDR3 contains 13 residues. Germline V gives CDR1 SGDLS, CDR2 YYNGEE. The chain's CDR3 is CASSVDRGYGYTF. The CDR3 DNA reads TGTGCCAGCAGCGTGGACAGGGGGTATGGCTACACCTTC.

The rearrangement uses TRBV18 and TRBJ2-1, with 11 nucleotides matching TRBD1. The trim removed 6 bases at V and 4 bases at J, leaving 5 bases unmatched. The CDR3 is made up of 15 amino acids. Germline CDR1 and CDR2: KGHSH and LQKENI. The CDR3, as DNA: TGTGCCAGCTCGCCAGGGACAGGGGGGTACAATGAGCAGTTCTTC. The encoded protein is CASSPGTGGYNEQFF.

The CDR3 bases are TGTGCCAGCAGCGATGTTATAGGGGCCCACACAGATACGCAGTATTTT. It yields the protein CASSDVIGAHTDTQYF. The chain combines TRBV9 with TRBJ2-3; the D gene is possibly TRBD1 (5 bases). The CDR3 extends over 16 amino acids. Germline CDR1 is SGDLS and CDR2 is YYNGEE. V lost 3 bases and J 2 bases, leaving 16 bases between the germline ends.

The chain has TRBV10-3 and TRBJ2-5; TRBD1 matches 8 bases. V was clipped by 8 bases and J by 2 bases; unmatched bases: 4. The germline V gene encodes CDR1 ENHRY and CDR2 SYGVKD. This CDR3 is 13 amino acids long. The CDR3 bases are TGTGCCATCGGACAGGGCGGACAAGAGACCCAGTACTTC. This translates into CAIGQGGQETQYF.

This chain uses TRBV18 with TRBJ2-7; 12 bases fit TRBD1. Germline V lookup: CDR1 KGHSH, CDR2 LQKENI. This CDR3 is 14 amino acids long. V was clipped by 3 bases and J by 6 bases; unmatched bases: 3. CDR3 in amino acids: CASSPGTGGSEQYF. The CDR3 DNA is TGTGCCAGCTCACCGGGGACAGGGGGCAGCGAGCAGTACTTC. Variable domain in full (rest from reference TRBV18 and TRBJ2-7): NAGVMQNPRHLVRRRGQEARLRCSPMKGHSHVYWYRQLPEEGLKFMVYLQKENIIDESGMPKERFSAEFPKEGPSILRIQQVVRGDSAAYFCASSPGTGGSEQYFGPGTRLTVT.

The chain combines TRBV15 with TRBJ1-4; D perhaps matches TRBD1 (5 bases). This CDR3 comprises 17 residues. CDR1 and CDR2 from the germline V gene are LNHNV and YYDKDF (reference sequence). With 0 bases removed from V and 7 bases from J, the gap between germline ends came to 18 bases. CDR3 sequence: CATSRDRVGGTGEKLFF. The CDR3 DNA reads TGTGCCACCAGCAGAGATCGGGTGGGGGGTACGGGTGAAAAACTGTTTTTT. Filled out from reference TRBV15 and TRBJ1-4, the complete variable domain reads DAMVIQNPRYQVTQFGKPVTLSCSQTLNHNVMYWYQQKSSQAPKLLFHYYDKDFNNEADTPDNFQSRRPNTSFCFLDIRSPGLGDTAMYLCATSRDRVGGTGEKLFFGSGTQLSVL.

The chain carries TRBV30 and TRBJ1-3; D unclear. The CDR3 loop spans 14 amino acids. From germline, CDR1 is GTSNPN and CDR2 SVGIG (reference sequence). Between the trimmed V and J ends, which lost 2 bases and 0 bases, there was a span of 8 bases. CDR3 sequence reads: CAWSRGSSGNTIYF. The CDR3 DNA sequence: TGTGCCTGGAGTCGGGGAAGCTCTGGAAACACCATATATTTT.

This sequence joins TRBV7-6 and TRBJ2-3; D is unresolved. The CDR3 loop spans 17 amino acids. The V gene's germline CDR1 is SGHVS and CDR2 FNYEAQ. With 2 bases removed from V and 6 bases from J, the gap between germline ends came to 21 bases. The CDR3 bases are TGTGCCAGCAGCTTAAAAAGGAATCCTACGGCTAGTGATACGCAGTATTTT. This translates into CASSLKRNPTASDTQYF.

The rearrangement joins TRBV27 to TRBJ1-6; a weak D match, TRBD1 (6 bases). The CDR3 runs 16 residues. Germline CDR1 and CDR2: MNHEY and SMNVEV (reference sequence). Trimming shortened V by 3 bases and J by 13 bases, and 22 bases separated the two germline ends. The CDR3 DNA reads as TGTGCCAGCAGTTTCCGGGACACACTTACCCCCTTGCCCCTCCACTTT. Translating it yields CASSFRDTLTPLPLHF.

The J gene is TRBJ2-7, the V gene TRBV19; 10 positions match TRBD1. The CDR3 covers 17 residues. The V gene end was trimmed by 6 bases and the J gene end by 5 bases; junction bases not matched to a gene: 16. CDR1 and CDR2 from the germline V gene are LNHDA and SQIVND (reference sequence). The CDR3 spells CASRIPSLGQGSHEQYF. Written as DNA, the CDR3 is TGTGCCAGTAGAATTCCGTCATTGGGACAGGGGTCCCACGAGCAGTACTTC.

V usage is TRBV30 and J usage is TRBJ2-1; 9 bases agree with TRBD2. Germline V lookup: CDR1 GTSNPN, CDR2 SVGIG (reference sequence). There are 12 residues in the CDR3. With 0 bases clipped from V and 12 bases from J, the junction kept 3 bases outside the gene matches. The DNA for the CDR3 is TGTGCCTGGAGTGTGGTAGCGGGAGTGCAGTTCTTC. Its protein is CAWSVVAGVQFF.

This chain links TRBV7-9 with TRBJ2-1, with a weak D call TRBD2 (7 bases). The V and J ends lost 2 bases and 0 bases respectively, with 17 bases between them. The germline V gene encodes CDR1 SEHNR and CDR2 FQNEAQ (reference sequence). The CDR3 runs 18 residues. CDR3 protein: CASSLKGEGPSSYNEQFF. The DNA of the CDR3 is TGTGCCAGCAGCTTAAAGGGGGAGGGGCCGAGCTCCTACAATGAGCAGTTCTTC. Based on the CDR3 plus reference TRBV7-9 and TRBJ2-1, the full variable domain is DTGVSQNPRHKITKRGQNVTFRCDPISEHNRLYWYRQTLGQGPEFLTYFQNEAQLEKSRLLSDRFSAERPKGSFSTLEIQRTEQGDSAMYLCASSLKGEGPSSYNEQFFGPGTRLTVL.

This rearrangement joins TRBV28 to TRBJ2-5, with D perhaps TRBD1 (6 bases). Trimming shortened V by 7 bases and J by 4 bases, and 19 bases separated the two germline ends. Germline CDR1 reads MDHEN; CDR2 reads SYDVKM. The CDR3 spans 15 residues. CDR3: CASTIAGASGETQYF. In DNA, the CDR3 is TGTGCCAGCACCATCGCAGGGGCGTCGGGAGAGACCCAGTACTTC. Full variable domain (missing parts from reference TRBV28 and TRBJ2-5): DVKVTQSSRYLVKRTGEKVFLECVQDMDHENMFWYRQDPGLGLRLIYFSYDVKMKEKGDIPEGYSVSREKKERFSLILESASTNQTSMYLCASTIAGASGETQYFGPGTRLLVL.

This clone was seen a handful of times. The rearrangement links TRBV5-1 to TRBJ2-7; 7 bases align to TRBD2. J lost 2 bases, V lost 5 bases, and 10 bases had no gene match. Germline V CDR1 and CDR2: SGHRS, YFSETQ. CDR3 size: 15 residues. This chain's CDR3 is CASSFGWEGTYEQYF. The CDR3 bases are TGCGCCAGCAGTTTTGGCTGGGAGGGAACCTACGAGCAGTACTTC.

The chain couples TRBV28 to TRBJ1-2; 9 bases are a match to TRBD1. CDR1 and CDR2 (germline): MDHEN, SYDVKM. There are 13 residues in the CDR3. The J segment lost 8 bases and the V segment lost 5 bases, leaving 6 bases of the junction unmatched. CDR3 nucleotides: TGTGCCAGCAGTGACAGGGGGTTAGGGGGCTACACCTTC. Encoded protein: CASSDRGLGGYTF.

The V gene is TRBV2, the J gene TRBJ1-1, with D perhaps TRBD1 (6 bases). CDR3 length: 14 residues. Germline V gene data show CDR1 as SNHLY and CDR2 as FYNNEI. V was trimmed by 6 bases and J by 0 bases, leaving 11 bases between them. Here the CDR3 reads CASRRQVVNTEAFF. CDR3 DNA: TGTGCCAGCAGACGACAGGTCGTGAACACTGAAGCTTTCTTT. Full variable domain (remainder filled in from reference TRBV2 and TRBJ1-1): EPEVTQTPSHQVTQMGQEVILRCVPISNHLYFYWYRQILGQKVEFLVSFYNNEISEKSEIFDDQFSVERPDGSNFTLKIRSTKLEDSAMYFCASRRQVVNTEAFFGQGTRLTVV.

This chain joins TRBV5-1 and TRBJ2-7; D is unresolved. The V and J ends lost 0 bases and 2 bases respectively, with 12 bases between them. Germline V CDR1 and CDR2: SGHRS, YFSETQ. This CDR3 has 15 amino acids. In DNA, the CDR3 is TGCGCCAGCAGCTTGGAACGTCACACTACCTACGAGCAGTACTTC. This translates into CASSLERHTTYEQYF. Based on the CDR3 plus reference TRBV5-1 and TRBJ2-7, the full variable domain is KAGVTQTPRYLIKTRGQQVTLSCSPISGHRSVSWYQQTPGQGLQFLFEYFSETQRNKGNFPGRFSGRQFSNSRSEMNVSTLELGDSALYLCASSLERHTTYEQYFGPGTRLTVT.

J is TRBJ2-1 and V is TRBV24-1, with D hard to call. V was clipped by 0 bases and J by 7 bases, with 3 bases between them. CDR3 length equals 12 residues. The germline V gene has CDR1 KGHDR and CDR2 SFDVKD. CDR3 DNA sequence: TGTGCCACCAGTGATTTGTATAATGAGCAGTTCTTC. Its translation is CATSDLYNEQFF.

J is TRBJ1-3 and V is TRBV19; D gene ambiguous. V shed 5 bases and J shed 7 bases, with 12 bases lying between them. This CDR3 is built from 13 residues. Germline CDR1 and CDR2: LNHDA and SQIVND (reference sequence). DNA of the CDR3: TGTGCCAGTAGTCCCGGATTCGGGAACACCATATATTTT. It is translated as CASSPGFGNTIYF.

V usage is TRBV19 and J usage is TRBJ1-1, with 8 bases fitting TRBD1. The V and J ends lost 6 bases and 6 bases, in that order; junction bases with no gene match: 21. The CDR3 has 18 amino acids. Germline CDR1 and CDR2: LNHDA and SQIVND (reference sequence). The CDR3 DNA sequence: TGTGCCAGTAGCCCTCTCTCGACAGGGGTATGGGTTTGGTCTGAAGCTTTCTTT. Translating it yields CASSPLSTGVWVWSEAFF.

The chain joins TRBV5-8 to TRBJ1-5; the D is unclear. The CDR3 loop spans 12 amino acids. Germline CDR1 is SGHTS and CDR2 is YDEGEE. V was cut by 5 bases and J by 6 bases, with 9 bases left in between. The CDR3: CASRASGQPQHF. In DNA, the CDR3 is TGTGCCAGCAGGGCGTCGGGTCAGCCCCAGCATTTT.

This clone showed up just a few times. This sequence joins TRBV5-1 and TRBJ1-2, with D possibly matching TRBD1 (5 bases). This CDR3 spans 14 amino acids. Germline loops: CDR1 SGHRS, CDR2 YFSETQ. V was clipped by 7 bases and J by 0 bases, with 13 bases between them. For the CDR3, the DNA is TGCGCCAGCGGCGGGGACGGTTCTAACTATGGCTACACCTTC. This encodes CASGGDGSNYGYTF.

The chain has TRBV28 and TRBJ2-3; D is perhaps TRBD2 (7 bases). The CDR3 totals 17 residues. V lost 5 bases to trimming and J lost 1 base, with 19 bases between them. Germline assignment: CDR1 MDHEN and CDR2 SYDVKM. The CDR3 is CASSILRQAGGTDTQYF. The CDR3 nucleotides are TGTGCCAGCAGTATCCTCCGACAGGCGGGGGGCACAGATACGCAGTATTTT.

Written as DNA, the CDR3 is TGTGCCAGCAGCCCCCAACGGACAGGGGGCGGTGAGCAGTTCTTC. It encodes CASSPQRTGGGEQFF. The rearrangement joins TRBV7-2 to TRBJ2-1, with TRBD1 matching over 11 bases. The CDR3 extends over 15 amino acids. Trimming cost V 5 bases and J 9 bases; bases outside gene matches: 9. CDR1 is SGHTA and CDR2 is FQGNSA in the germline V gene.